Listed here is a single T cell receptor beta chain. Use of 60 Vbeta and 13 Jbeta primers characterized the PCR. Using immunoSEQ multiplex PCR, the repertoire was profiled, and TCRdb retains in-frame clones only, with some absent. The sample yields about 140,000 clones, less than 90% seen once. Germline V gene data show CDR1 as MGHRA and CDR2 as YSYEKL. This CDR3 comprises 21 residues. The ends lost 0 bases at V and 0 bases at J; junction bases unmatched: 10. The sample belongs to a study of cytomegalovirus exposure and HLA in healthy donors. The sequencing input was PBMCs. The chain couples TRBV4-1 to TRBJ2-3; TRBD2 agrees at 15 bases. The receptor was derived from a boy between 2 and 15 years old in good health and CMV-seronegative. Written as DNA, the CDR3 is TGCGCCAGCAGCCAAGACTCTTTAGGACTAGCGGGAGGGCGAAGCACAGATACGCAGTATTTT. This encodes CASSQDSLGLAGGRSTDTQYF.